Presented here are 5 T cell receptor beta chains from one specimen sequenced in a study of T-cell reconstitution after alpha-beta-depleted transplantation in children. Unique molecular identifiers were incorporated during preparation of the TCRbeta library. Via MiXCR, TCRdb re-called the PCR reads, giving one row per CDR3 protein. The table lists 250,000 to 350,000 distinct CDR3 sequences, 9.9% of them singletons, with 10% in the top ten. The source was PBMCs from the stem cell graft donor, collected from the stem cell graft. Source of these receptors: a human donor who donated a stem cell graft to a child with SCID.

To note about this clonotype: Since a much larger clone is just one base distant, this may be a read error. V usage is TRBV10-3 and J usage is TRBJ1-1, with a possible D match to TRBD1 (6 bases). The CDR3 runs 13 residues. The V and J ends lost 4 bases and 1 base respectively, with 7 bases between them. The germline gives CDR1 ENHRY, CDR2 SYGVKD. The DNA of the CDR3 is TGTGCCATCAGTGCGGACAGGAACACTGAAGCTTTCTTT. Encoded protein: CAISADRNTEAFF.

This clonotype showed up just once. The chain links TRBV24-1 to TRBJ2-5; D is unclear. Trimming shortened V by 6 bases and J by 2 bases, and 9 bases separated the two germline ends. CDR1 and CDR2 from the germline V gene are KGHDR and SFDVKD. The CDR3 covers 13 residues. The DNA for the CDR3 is TGTGCCACCAGTTCGGGCTATCAAGAGACCCAGTACTTC. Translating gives CATSSGYQETQYF.

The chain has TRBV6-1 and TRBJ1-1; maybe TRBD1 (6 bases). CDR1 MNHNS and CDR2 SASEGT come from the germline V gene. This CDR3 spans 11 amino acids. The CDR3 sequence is CAAQGITEAFF. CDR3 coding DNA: TGTGCTGCACAGGGAATCACTGAAGCTTTCTTT.

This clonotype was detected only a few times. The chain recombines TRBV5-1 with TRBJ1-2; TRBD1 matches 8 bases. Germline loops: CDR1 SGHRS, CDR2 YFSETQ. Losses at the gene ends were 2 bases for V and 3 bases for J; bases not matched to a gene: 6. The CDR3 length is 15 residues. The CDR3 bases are TGCGCCAGCAGCTTATCAGGGGGCGCGGACTATGGCTACACCTTC. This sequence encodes CASSLSGGADYGYTF.

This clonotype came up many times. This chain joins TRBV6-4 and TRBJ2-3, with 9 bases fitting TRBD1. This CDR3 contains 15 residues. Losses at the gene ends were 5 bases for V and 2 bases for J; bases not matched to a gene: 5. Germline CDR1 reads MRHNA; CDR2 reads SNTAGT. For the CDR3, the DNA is TGTGCCAGCAGTCCCCGGGACAGGGACACAGATACGCAGTATTTT. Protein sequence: CASSPRDRDTDTQYF.